This TCR beta chain was profiled in a study of response to subunit inactivated influenza vaccine (dated by TCRdb to 2017 to 2018). Regarding the research as a whole: Deep quantitative T cell receptor repertoire profiling was used in the study to track responses to a trivalent subunit inactivated influenza vaccine. Overall study results and their limits: The authors proposed that each seasonal influenza vaccination may bring in only a limited number of new T cells.

Turning to this clonotype: There is no known antigen for this receptor. Base qualities were left out, and no much larger clone turns up one base away.

Preparation of the library involved RT-PCR. The reads were generated on an Illumina HiSeq 2500. TCRdb trimmed public reads at Q25 via fastp, called clones via MiXCR and kept in-frame beta chains. Rows with one shared CDR3 protein collapse into an entry with the most common genes and DNA. Here the sample has approximately 730,000 distinct CDR3 sequences; around 13% occur a single time. 5.5% to 8% of the sample lies in the top ten. Including the terminal cysteine and phenylalanine, the CDR3 comprises 14 residues. Of all the DNA, just the CDR3 is kept, 42 bases in frame from base 1. Trimming costs V 0 bases and J 6 bases, and their ends lie 13 bases apart. The germline V gene specifies SGHRS as CDR1 and YFSETQ as CDR2.

This sequence originates from a man in his forties or fifties who received an inactivated influenza vaccine. Donor details come from another sample of the same person, matched by shared clones. In this chain, TRBV5-1 is recombined with TRBJ2-7, with the D segment identity uncertain. The starting material was PBMCs from blood, obtained 14 to 15 days before vaccination. This receptor carries the CDR3 CASSLVATAGEQYF. The DNA sequence is TGCGCCAGCAGCTTGGTGGCGACCGCCGGCGAGCAGTACTTC.